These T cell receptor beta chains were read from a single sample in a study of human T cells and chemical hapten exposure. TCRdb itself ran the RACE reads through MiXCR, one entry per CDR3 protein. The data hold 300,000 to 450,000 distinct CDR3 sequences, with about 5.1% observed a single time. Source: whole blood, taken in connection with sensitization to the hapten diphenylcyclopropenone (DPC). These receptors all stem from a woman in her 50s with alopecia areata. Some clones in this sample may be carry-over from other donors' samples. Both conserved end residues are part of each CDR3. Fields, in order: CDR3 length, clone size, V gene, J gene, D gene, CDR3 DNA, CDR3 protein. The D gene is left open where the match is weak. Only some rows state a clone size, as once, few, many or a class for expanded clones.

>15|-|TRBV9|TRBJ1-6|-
TGTGCCAGCAGCGTAGACATCACCTATAATTCACCCCTCCACTTT
CASSVDITYNSPLHF
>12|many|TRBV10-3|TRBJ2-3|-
TGTGCCACTCAAGAGGGGGCAGATACGCAGTATTTT
CATQEGADTQYF
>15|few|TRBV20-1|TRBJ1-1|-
TGCAGTGCTAGAGACCTCAGGGGATCGCACACTGAAGCTTTCTTT
CSARDLRGSHTEAFF
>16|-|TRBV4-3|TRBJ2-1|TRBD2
TGCGCCAGCAGCCATCGTACTAGCGGGAGTTGGGGTGAGCAGTTCTTC
CASSHRTSGSWGEQFF
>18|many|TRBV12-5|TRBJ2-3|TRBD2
TGTGCTAGTGGTCAAACTAGCGGGAAAGGTCGGGGCACAGATACGCAGTATTTT
CASGQTSGKGRGTDTQYF
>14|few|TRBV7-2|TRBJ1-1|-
TGTGCCAGCAGCCCAAGTGGCAGCCCCCCTGAAGCTTTCTTT
CASSPSGSPPEAFF
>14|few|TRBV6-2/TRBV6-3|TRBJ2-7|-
TGTGCCAGCATCGACGCTGGACAAACCTACGAGCAGTACTTC
CASIDAGQTYEQYF
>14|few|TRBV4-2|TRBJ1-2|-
TGTGCCAGCAGCCAAGAGGCCATTAACTATGGCTACACCTTC
CASSQEAINYGYTF
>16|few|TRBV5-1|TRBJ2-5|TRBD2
TGCGCCAGCAGTTCTGTTAGCGGGGAATACCAAGAGACCCAGTACTTC
CASSSVSGEYQETQYF
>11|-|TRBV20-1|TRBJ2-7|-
TGCAGTGCACCGACAGAGTACGAGCAGTACTTC
CSAPTEYEQYF
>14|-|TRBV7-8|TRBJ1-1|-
TGTGCCAGCAGCCCCCTCAGGGGAAGGACTGAAGCTTTCTTT
CASSPLRGRTEAFF
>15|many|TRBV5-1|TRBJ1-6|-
TGCGCCAGCAGCTTGGGGGGGGCGAGAAATTCACCCCTCCACTTT
CASSLGGARNSPLHF
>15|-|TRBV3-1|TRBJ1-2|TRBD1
TGTGCCAGCAGCCCGACAGGGGGTAGCGACTATGGCTACACCTTC
CASSPTGGSDYGYTF
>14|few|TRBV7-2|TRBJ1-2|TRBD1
TGTGCCAGCAGCTGGACAGGGACTAACTATGGCTACACCTTC
CASSWTGTNYGYTF
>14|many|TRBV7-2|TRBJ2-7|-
TGTGCCAGCAGCCGCGACTACAGCTCCTACGAGCAGTACTTC
CASSRDYSSYEQYF
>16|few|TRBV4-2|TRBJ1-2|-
TGTGCCAGCAGCCAAGAGTCAGGGGTAGACGTTTGGGGCTACACCTTC
CASSQESGVDVWGYTF
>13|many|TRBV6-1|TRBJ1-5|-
TGTGCCAGCAGGAGGGAAAGCAATCAGCCCCAGCATTTT
CASRRESNQPQHF
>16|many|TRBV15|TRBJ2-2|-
TGTGCCACCAGCAGAGATCGGGGTGCGAACACCGGGGAGCTGTTTTTT
CATSRDRGANTGELFF
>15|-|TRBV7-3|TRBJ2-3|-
TGTGCCAGCAGCTTAATATCCAGGGACACAGATACGCAGTATTTT
CASSLISRDTDTQYF
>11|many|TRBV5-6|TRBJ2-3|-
TGTGTCAGCAGCTTGGCAGATACGCAGTATTTT
CVSSLADTQYF
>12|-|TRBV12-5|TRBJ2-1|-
TGTGCTAGTGGTATGGGTACGGATGAGCAGTTCTTC
CASGMGTDEQFF
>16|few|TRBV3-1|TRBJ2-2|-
TGTGCCAGCAGCCAAGGACGGCGGGAGAACACCGGGGAGCTGTTTTTT
CASSQGRRENTGELFF
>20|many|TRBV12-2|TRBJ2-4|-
TGTGCAAGTCGCTTAGCGTTTGAGGCTCCCAGGGCCCTAGCCAAAAACATTCAGTACTTC
CASRLAFEAPRALAKNIQYF
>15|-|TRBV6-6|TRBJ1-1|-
TGTGCCAGCAGTGAGACGGACAGCCTGAACACTGAAGCTTTCTTT
CASSETDSLNTEAFF
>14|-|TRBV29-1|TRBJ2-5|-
TGCAGCGTTAAAGGGGGTTTCCTTCAAGAGACCCAGTACTTC
CSVKGGFLQETQYF
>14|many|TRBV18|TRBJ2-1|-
TGTGCCAGCTCACCCCAGGGGACCTACAATGAGCAGTTCTTC
CASSPQGTYNEQFF
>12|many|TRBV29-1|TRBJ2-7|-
TGCAGCGTGGGCCCGGACCTCTACGAGCAGTACTTC
CSVGPDLYEQYF
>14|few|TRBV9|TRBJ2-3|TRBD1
TGTGCCAGCAGCGGCAGGGGGCCGGGCGATACGCAGTATTTT
CASSGRGPGDTQYF
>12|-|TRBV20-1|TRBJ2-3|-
TGCAGTGCCTTTTCCAGCACAGATACGCAGTATTTT
CSAFSSTDTQYF
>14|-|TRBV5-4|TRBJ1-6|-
TGTGCCAGCAGCTTGGTCGACAGCAATTCACCCCTCCACTTT
CASSLVDSNSPLHF
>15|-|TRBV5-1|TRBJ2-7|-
TGCGCCAGCAGCTTGGGTCAGGGCATGTTCGACGAGCAGTACTTC
CASSLGQGMFDEQYF
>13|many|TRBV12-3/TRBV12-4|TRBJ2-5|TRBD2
TGTGCCAGCAGTTTAATCGGGGGGGAGACCCAGTACTTC
CASSLIGGETQYF
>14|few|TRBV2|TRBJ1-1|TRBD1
TGTGCCAGCAGAGACAGGGGGCCGAACACTGAAGCTTTCTTT
CASRDRGPNTEAFF